The rows below give T cell receptor beta chains drawn from one sample of a study of cytomegalovirus exposure and HLA in healthy donors. Sequenced by immunoSEQ multiplex PCR; TCRdb stores in-frame clones only, minus some. Found here are roughly 150,000 clones, almost 80% of them singletons; the top ten hold approximately 1.3%. Material for sequencing was PBMCs. These receptors all stem from a man younger than 40 in good health and CMV-seronegative. Each CDR3 is given with its conserved first and last residue. A D gene is named only where the DNA matches it firmly. Some rows have no size entry. The others give once, few or many, or a class for an expanded clone.

TRBJ1-5 - - TRBV2 TGTGCCAGCACAGACAGGACCTATCAGCCCCAGCATTTT CASTDRTYQPQHF
TRBJ1-3 - - TRBV10-3 TGTGCCACCCTGGGGGGGGGACTCCCTGGAGACACCATATATTTT CATLGGGLPGDTIYF
TRBJ2-5 once TRBD2 TRBV2 TGTGCCAGCAGTGATCAGGCGGGAGGGCGGGAGACCCAGTACTTC CASSDQAGGRETQYF
TRBJ1-2 few TRBD1 TRBV5-4 TGTGCCAGCAGCTCGTACGACAGGGAGCGTGGCTACACCTTC CASSSYDRERGYTF
TRBJ2-5 few - TRBV7-7 TGTGCTAGCAGCTTAATGTCCGGCGGGCGTCAAGAGACCCAGTACTTC CASSLMSGGRQETQYF
TRBJ1-1 - TRBD1 TRBV27 TGTGCCAGCAGTTTATTGGGACAGGGGTTGGGGGGAGCTTTCTTT CASSLLGQGLGGAFF
TRBJ1-1 - TRBD1 TRBV11-2 TGTGCCAGCAGCCGGCGGACAGGCCAGAACACTGAAGCTTTCTTT CASSRRTGQNTEAFF
TRBJ1-1 - - TRBV4-1 TGCGCCAGCAGCCAAGAACAGGGAGTTGTTAACCTGAACACTGAAGCTTTCTTT CASSQEQGVVNLNTEAFF
TRBJ1-5 - - TRBV2 TGTGCCGAAGGGGGAGGCAATCAGCCCCAGCATTTT CAEGGGNQPQHF
TRBJ2-5 - TRBD2 TRBV7-6 TGTGCCAGCAGCTTCCCAACCGGGACTAGCGGGAGTAAGACCCAGTACTTC CASSFPTGTSGSKTQYF
TRBJ2-7 few TRBD1 TRBV5-1 TGCGCCAGCACCCTGACAGGGGGCTACGAGCAGTACTTC CASTLTGGYEQYF
TRBJ1-1 - - TRBV4-1 TGCGCCAGCAGCCAGGGCATGAACACTGAAGCTTTCTTT CASSQGMNTEAFF
TRBJ1-5 few - TRBV5-8 TGTGCCAGCAGAGGGCGGGGAGGGTGGAATCAGCCCCAGCATTTT CASRGRGGWNQPQHF
TRBJ2-5 - TRBD2 TRBV7-9 TGTGCCAGCAGGACGCGGACTAGCCCCCAAGAGACCCAGTACTTC CASRTRTSPQETQYF
TRBJ1-4 - - TRBV30 TGTGCCTGTGACTACGGGGTTAATGAAAAACTGTTTTTT CACDYGVNEKLFF
TRBJ2-1 once TRBD2 TRBV29-1 TGCAGCGTTGAAGGAGGTAGCGGGAACCTTCTTGGTTATGAGCAGTTCTTC CSVEGGSGNLLGYEQFF
TRBJ2-7 - TRBD1 TRBV5-8 TGTGCCAGCAGCTTCCATGGACAGGGAGGCGGAGGGCAGTACTTC CASSFHGQGGGGQYF
TRBJ1-5 few - TRBV4-3 TGCGCCAGCAGCCAAGAGGGGGTAAGGCAGGGACAATGGGGTAATCAGCCCCAGCATTTT CASSQEGVRQGQWGNQPQHF
TRBJ2-2 - TRBD2 TRBV2 TGTGCCAGCAGGTTTAGCGGGGGGACCGGGGAGCTGTTTTTT CASRFSGGTGELFF
TRBJ2-5 - TRBD1 TRBV7-3 TGTGCCAGCAGCCCCGGCCCCGGACAGGGCAAAGAGACCCAGTACTTC CASSPGPGQGKETQYF
TRBJ1-5 - TRBD1 TRBV28 TGTGCCAGCACCCTGACCGGACAGGTTTCGGTTCGAGTTCAGCCCCAGCATTTT CASTLTGQVSVRVQPQHF
TRBJ2-1 - TRBD2 TRBV15 TGTGCCACCAGCAGAGCGGGGGGTACACACAATGAGCAGTTCTTC CATSRAGGTHNEQFF
TRBJ2-7 - TRBD1 TRBV7-2 TGTGCCAGCAGCTTAGCGGCAGGGGGAAACGAGCAGTACTTC CASSLAAGGNEQYF
TRBJ1-1 - - TRBV28 TGTGCCAGCATTAGAGGAGGTGGCGGGGGCACTGAAGCTTTCTTT CASIRGGGGGTEAFF
TRBJ1-2 - TRBD1 TRBV11-1 TGTGCCAGCAGCTTACCTTACGGACAGGATAACTATGGCTACACCTTC CASSLPYGQDNYGYTF
TRBJ1-4 - - TRBV27 TGTGCCAGCAGAGTTACAGGGCTGGGGGAAAAACTGTTTTTT CASRVTGLGEKLFF
TRBJ2-3 once - TRBV9 TGTGCCAGCAGCGTAGACGGGAATGGGGGACTGGGAAGGGATACGCAGTATTTT CASSVDGNGGLGRDTQYF
TRBJ1-5 - TRBD1 TRBV18 TGTGCCAGCTCACCTAAGACAGGGGGGCATCAGCCCCAGCATTTT CASSPKTGGHQPQHF
TRBJ1-3 - - TRBV9 TGTGCCAGCAGCGTATCCGGGACTGTGAGCTCCGGAAACACCATATATTTT CASSVSGTVSSGNTIYF
TRBJ2-3 once - TRBV9 TGTGCCAGCAGCGCTACAGATACGACGCAGTATTTT CASSATDTTQYF
TRBJ1-4 - TRBD1 TRBV6-6 TGTGCCACGGGGGACAGCCAACGCTTAACTAATGAAAAACTGTTTTTT CATGDSQRLTNEKLFF
TRBJ1-1 - - TRBV7-3 TGTGCCAGCAGCACAGGAAACACTGAAGCTTTCTTT CASSTGNTEAFF
TRBJ1-6 - TRBD1 TRBV19 TGTGCCAGTAGTCGGACAGGGGACAATTCACCCCTCCACTTT CASSRTGDNSPLHF
TRBJ2-4 once TRBD1 TRBV4-3 TGCGCCAGCAGCCGGACAGGCGACGCCAAAAACATTCAGTACTTC CASSRTGDAKNIQYF
TRBJ1-4 - - TRBV11-3 TGTGCCAGCAGCTTAGACCTAACTAATGAAAAACTGTTTTTT CASSLDLTNEKLFF
TRBJ2-7 - TRBD2 TRBV28 TGTGCCAGCAGGGCTAGCGGTTCCTACGAGCAGTACTTC CASRASGSYEQYF
TRBJ2-5 - - TRBV18 TGTGCCAGCTCACCACAGGAGGTCTTAGAGACCCAGTACTTC CASSPQEVLETQYF
TRBJ1-5 - - TRBV28 TGTGCCAGCAGTTGGGCATATAGCAATCAGCCCCAGCATTTT CASSWAYSNQPQHF
TRBJ2-7 few TRBD1 TRBV2 TGTGCCAGCAGTGAATCTTGGCAGGGGGCCGTAGACGAGCAGTACTTC CASSESWQGAVDEQYF
TRBJ2-4 - TRBD2 TRBV7-2 TGTGCCAGCAGCCTAGCTAGCGGGACGGCCAAAAACATTCAGTACTTC CASSLASGTAKNIQYF
TRBJ2-2 - - TRBV9 TGTGCCAGCAGCGTAGGAGGAGGGGCGAACACCGGGGAGCTGTTTTTT CASSVGGGANTGELFF
TRBJ1-5 - TRBD1 TRBV28 TGTGCCAGCAATACAGGGGGCTCGCAGCAGCCCCAGCATTTT CASNTGGSQQPQHF
TRBJ1-3 once TRBD1 TRBV7-2 TGTGCCAGCAGCTTAGTCACAGGGGGGGGAAACACCATATATTTT CASSLVTGGGNTIYF
TRBJ1-5 - - TRBV7-2 TGTGCCAGCAGCTTAGAGGCGCTAGGTAGCAATCAGCCCCAGCATTTT CASSLEALGSNQPQHF
TRBJ2-4 - - TRBV5-4 TGTGCCAGCAGCTCTCCCCAGGGGGGCAAAAACATTCAGTACTTC CASSSPQGGKNIQYF
TRBJ2-1 - - TRBV5-1 TGCGCCAGCAGCTTGGTCGAGTTGGGACTCCGCAATGAGCAGTTCTTC CASSLVELGLRNEQFF
TRBJ1-5 - - TRBV27 TGTGCCAGCAGTGGGCAGGGTTCGGGCAATCAGCCCCAGCATTTT CASSGQGSGNQPQHF
TRBJ2-3 - TRBD2 TRBV4-3 TGCGCCAGCAGCCAACCTACGGGGGGGTCAGATACGCAGTATTTT CASSQPTGGSDTQYF
TRBJ2-7 - TRBD1 TRBV5-8 TGTGCCAGCAACACGGGACAGGGGGCGCACGAGCAGTACTTC CASNTGQGAHEQYF
TRBJ2-6 - TRBD1 TRBV19 TGTGCCAGTAGTATCCGGACAGGGGGCGTAGAGGCCAACGTCCTGACTTTC CASSIRTGGVEANVLTF
TRBJ1-5 few - TRBV6-6 TGTACCAGCGATGACAGGTCCGATCAGCCCCAGCATTTT CTSDDRSDQPQHF
TRBJ2-2 - - TRBV18 TGTGCCAGCTCACTGGGAGCGGGGAACACCGGGGAGCTGTTTTTT CASSLGAGNTGELFF
TRBJ2-1 - - TRBV9 TGTGCCAGCAGCGTAGCAGTCGTCCCCTCCAATGAGCAGTTCTTC CASSVAVVPSNEQFF
TRBJ2-3 few TRBD2 TRBV19 TGTGCCAGTAGAGGAAGCGGGGGGGCGGATACGCAGTATTTT CASRGSGGADTQYF
TRBJ1-3 - TRBD1 TRBV28 TGTGCCAGCAGTTTAGAGACAGGGTCAACCTCTGGAAACACCATATATTTT CASSLETGSTSGNTIYF
TRBJ2-3 few TRBD2 TRBV10-2 TGCGCCAGCCGCCCGGGACTAGTACTCACAGATACGCAGTATTTT CASRPGLVLTDTQYF
TRBJ2-3 - - TRBV25-1 TGTGCCAGCAGTGAACAGGGTCTTTTCTCAGATACGCAGTATTTT CASSEQGLFSDTQYF
TRBJ1-2 - TRBD1 TRBV30 TGTGCCTGGAGTGTACGACAGGGAAATGGCTACACCTTC CAWSVRQGNGYTF